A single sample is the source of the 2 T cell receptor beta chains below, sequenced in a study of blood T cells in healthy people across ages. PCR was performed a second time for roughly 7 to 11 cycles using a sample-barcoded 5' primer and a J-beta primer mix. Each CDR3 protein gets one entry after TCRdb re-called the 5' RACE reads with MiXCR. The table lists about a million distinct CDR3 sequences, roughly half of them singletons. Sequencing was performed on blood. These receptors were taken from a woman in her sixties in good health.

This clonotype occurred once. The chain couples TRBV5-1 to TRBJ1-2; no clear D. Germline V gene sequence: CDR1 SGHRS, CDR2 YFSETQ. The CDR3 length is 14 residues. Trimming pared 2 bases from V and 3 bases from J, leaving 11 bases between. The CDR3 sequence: CASSFLGADYGYTF. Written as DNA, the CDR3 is TGCGCCAGCAGCTTCCTCGGAGCGGACTATGGCTACACCTTC.

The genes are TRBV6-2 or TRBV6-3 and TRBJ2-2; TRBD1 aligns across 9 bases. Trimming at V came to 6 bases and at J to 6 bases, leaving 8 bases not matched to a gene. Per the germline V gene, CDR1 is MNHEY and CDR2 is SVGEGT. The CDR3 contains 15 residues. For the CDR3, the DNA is TGTGCCAGCAGCCCTCACGGACAGGGGCCCGGGGAGCTGTTTTTT. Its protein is CASSPHGQGPGELFF.